The T cell receptor beta chain described here comes from a study of beta chain features in type 1 diabetes. At the level of the study: The samples had 90 million to 130 million sorted cells examined in all. Points from the study as a whole: For type 1 diabetes patients, VDJ junctions showed fewer insertions and more deletions.

With regard to this clone: Its antigen is unidentified.

Sorting that relied on CD45RO/CCR7/CD25/CD127/CD95/CD27 yielded CD4+ naive, central memory, regulatory and stem cell-like memory cells. Every bit of the isolated RNA underwent reverse transcription, so sequencing read expressed TCRB transcripts. Naive, central memory and regulatory T cell samples averaged approximately 3.8 million reads. Generated by immunoSEQ multiplex PCR, the TCRdb table keeps only in-frame clones and is missing some. This table has hundreds of thousands of clones, 55% to 70% appearing once. The germline V and J ends were trimmed by 4 bases and 0 bases, with 9 bases remaining between them. Germline values: CDR1 SQVTM, CDR2 ANQGSEA. There are 14 residues in the CDR3.

The sequence came from a man aged 25-40 years in good health. The specimen sequenced was naive CD4+ T cells from blood. The chain carries TRBV29-1 and TRBJ2-2; D might be TRBD1 or TRBD2, each matching 5 bases. The CDR3 DNA is TGCAGCGTTGGGGGGACGACGAACACCGGGGAGCTGTTTTTT. Translation gives CSVGGTTNTGELFF.